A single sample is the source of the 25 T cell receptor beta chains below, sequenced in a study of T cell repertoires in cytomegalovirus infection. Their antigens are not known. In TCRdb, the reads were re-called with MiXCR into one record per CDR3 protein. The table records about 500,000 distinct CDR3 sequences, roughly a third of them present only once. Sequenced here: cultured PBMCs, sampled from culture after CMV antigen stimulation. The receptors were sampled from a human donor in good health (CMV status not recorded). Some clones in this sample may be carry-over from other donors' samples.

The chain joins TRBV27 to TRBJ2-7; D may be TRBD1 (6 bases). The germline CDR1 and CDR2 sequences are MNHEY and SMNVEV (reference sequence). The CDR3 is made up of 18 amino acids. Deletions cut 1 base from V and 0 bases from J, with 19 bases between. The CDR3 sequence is CASSLLYRRTGHSYEQYF. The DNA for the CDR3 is TGTGCCAGCAGTTTATTGTATCGTCGCACAGGGCACTCCTACGAGCAGTACTTC.

CDR3 in amino acids: CASSQDGQGVWQPQHF. The CDR3 DNA reads as TGCGCCAGCAGCCAAGACGGGCAGGGAGTTTGGCAGCCCCAGCATTTT. The chain has TRBV4-1 and TRBJ1-5, with D perhaps TRBD1 (5 bases). This CDR3 comprises 16 residues. Germline V gene lookup returns CDR1 MGHRA and CDR2 YSYEKL. V dropped 0 bases and J dropped 7 bases, with 16 bases sitting between them.

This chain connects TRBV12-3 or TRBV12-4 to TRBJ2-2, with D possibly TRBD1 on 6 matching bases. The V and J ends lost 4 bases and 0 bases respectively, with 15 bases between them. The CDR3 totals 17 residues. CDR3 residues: CASSSVDTGTNTGELFF. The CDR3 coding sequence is TGTGCCAGCAGTTCGGTGGATACAGGGACGAACACCGGGGAGCTGTTTTTT.

The CDR3: CASRGGPTEAFF. The CDR3 region has the DNA TGTGCCAGCAGGGGCGGCCCCACTGAAGCTTTCTTT. The rearrangement uses TRBV6-2 or TRBV6-3 and TRBJ1-1; the D is unclear. The V end was cut by 6 bases, the J end by 4 bases, with 9 bases between. The germline V gene encodes CDR1 MNHEY and CDR2 SVGEGT. The length of the CDR3 is 12 residues.

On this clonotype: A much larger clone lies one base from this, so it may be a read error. As DNA, the CDR3 is TGTGCCAGCAGCTTAGACGGGGTCCGGGATGCGCAGTATTTT. Protein sequence: CASSLDGVRDAQYF. This chain connects TRBV7-8 to TRBJ2-3; tentative D call: TRBD2 (5 bases). The V gene lost 1 base and the J gene lost 10 bases, with 15 bases spanning the gap. Germline CDR1 and CDR2: SGHVS and FQNEAQ. The CDR3 is made up of 14 amino acids.

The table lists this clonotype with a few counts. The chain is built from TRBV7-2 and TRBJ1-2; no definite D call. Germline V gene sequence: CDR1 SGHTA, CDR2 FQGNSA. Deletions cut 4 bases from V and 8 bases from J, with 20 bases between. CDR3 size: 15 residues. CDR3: CASSSFRGGGSGYTF. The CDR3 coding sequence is TGTGCCAGCAGCTCCTTTCGGGGAGGCGGATCGGGCTACACCTTC.

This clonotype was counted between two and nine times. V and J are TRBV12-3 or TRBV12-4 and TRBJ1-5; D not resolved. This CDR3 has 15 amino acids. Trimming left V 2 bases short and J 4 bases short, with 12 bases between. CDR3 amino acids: CASSLSVSQNQPQHF. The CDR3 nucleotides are TGTGCCAGCAGTTTAAGTGTGAGCCAAAATCAGCCCCAGCATTTT.

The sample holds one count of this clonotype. In DNA, the CDR3 is TGTGCCAGCAGTTTAGTGACTAGCGGGAGGGAGACCCAGTACTTC. This codes for CASSLVTSGRETQYF. The chain uses TRBV27 and TRBJ2-5, with 13 bases that match TRBD2. The trim removed 2 bases at V and 5 bases at J, leaving 2 bases unmatched. This CDR3 has 15 amino acids. CDR1 is MNHEY, CDR2 SMNVEV, per germline (reference sequence).

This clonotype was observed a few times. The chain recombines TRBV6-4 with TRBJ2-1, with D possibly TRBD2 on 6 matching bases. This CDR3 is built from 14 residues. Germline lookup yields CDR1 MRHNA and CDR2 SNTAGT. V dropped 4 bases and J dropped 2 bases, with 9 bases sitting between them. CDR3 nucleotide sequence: TGTGCCAGCAGTGCCGGGACTGCCTACAATGAGCAGTTCTTC. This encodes CASSAGTAYNEQFF.

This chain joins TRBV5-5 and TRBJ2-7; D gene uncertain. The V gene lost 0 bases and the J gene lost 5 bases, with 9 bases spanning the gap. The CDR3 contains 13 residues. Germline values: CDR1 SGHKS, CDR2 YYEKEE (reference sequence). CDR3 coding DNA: TGTGCCAGCAGCTTGGAACTACGGCACGAGCAGTACGTC. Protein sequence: CASSLELRHEQYV.

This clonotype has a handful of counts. For the CDR3, the DNA is TGTGCCAGCCTCGGTAGCTCCAAAAACATTCAGTACTTC. The encoded protein is CASLGSSKNIQYF. The rearrangement joins TRBV19 to TRBJ2-4; D uncertain. Looked up from germline, CDR1 is LNHDA and CDR2 is SQIVND (reference sequence). Trimming removed 9 bases from V and 2 bases from J, with 11 bases in between. This CDR3 is 13 amino acids long.

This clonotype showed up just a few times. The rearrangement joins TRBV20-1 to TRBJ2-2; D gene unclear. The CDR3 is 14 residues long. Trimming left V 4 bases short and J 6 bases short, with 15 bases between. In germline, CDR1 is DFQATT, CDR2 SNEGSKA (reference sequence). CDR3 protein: CSATPGGVPGELFF. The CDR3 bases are TGCAGTGCTACACCTGGTGGCGTACCCGGGGAGCTGTTTTTT.

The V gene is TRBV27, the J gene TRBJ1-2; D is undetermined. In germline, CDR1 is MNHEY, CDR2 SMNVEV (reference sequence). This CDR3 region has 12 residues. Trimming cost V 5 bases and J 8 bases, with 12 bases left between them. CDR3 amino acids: CASSTPVGGYTF. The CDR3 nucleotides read TGTGCCAGCAGTACCCCCGTCGGAGGCTACACCTTC.

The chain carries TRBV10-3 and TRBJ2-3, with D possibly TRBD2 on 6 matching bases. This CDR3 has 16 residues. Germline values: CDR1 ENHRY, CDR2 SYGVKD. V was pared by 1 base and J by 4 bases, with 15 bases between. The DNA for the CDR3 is TGTGCCATCAGTGAGTTTGTACGACTAGATGCAGATACGCAGTATTTT. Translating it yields CAISEFVRLDADTQYF.

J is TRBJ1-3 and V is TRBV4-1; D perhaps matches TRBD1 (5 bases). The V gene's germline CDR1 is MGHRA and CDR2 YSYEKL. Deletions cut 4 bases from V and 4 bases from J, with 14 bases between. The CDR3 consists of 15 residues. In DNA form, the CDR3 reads TGCGCCAGCAGCCCTTACGGGGGGTCCGGAAACACCATATATTTT. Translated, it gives CASSPYGGSGNTIYF.

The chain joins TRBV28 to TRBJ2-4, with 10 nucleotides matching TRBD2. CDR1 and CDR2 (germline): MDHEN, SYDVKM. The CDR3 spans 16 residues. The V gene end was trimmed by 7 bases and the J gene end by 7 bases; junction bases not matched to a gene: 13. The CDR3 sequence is CASTPHSGRRLNIQYF. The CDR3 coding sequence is TGTGCCAGCACCCCCCATAGCGGGAGGCGTCTCAACATTCAGTACTTC. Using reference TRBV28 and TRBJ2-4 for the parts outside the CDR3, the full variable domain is DVKVTQSSRYLVKRTGEKVFLECVQDMDHENMFWYRQDPGLGLRLIYFSYDVKMKEKGDIPEGYSVSREKKERFSLILESASTNQTSMYLCASTPHSGRRLNIQYFGAGTRLSVL.

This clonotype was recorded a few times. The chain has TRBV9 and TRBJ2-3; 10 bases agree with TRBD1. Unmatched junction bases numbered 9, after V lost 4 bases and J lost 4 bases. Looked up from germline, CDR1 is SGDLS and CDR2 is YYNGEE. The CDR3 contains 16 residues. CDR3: CASSRRQGALADTQYF. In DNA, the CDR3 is TGTGCCAGCAGCCGACGACAGGGGGCCTTGGCAGATACGCAGTATTTT.

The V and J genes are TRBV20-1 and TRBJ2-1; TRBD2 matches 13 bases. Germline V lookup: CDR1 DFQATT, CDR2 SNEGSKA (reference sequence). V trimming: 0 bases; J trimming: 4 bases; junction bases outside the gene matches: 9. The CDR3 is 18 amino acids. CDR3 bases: TGCAGTGCTAGAGATCAAAGTTTGACTAGCGGGAGGTACAATGAGCAGTTCTTC. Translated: CSARDQSLTSGRYNEQFF.

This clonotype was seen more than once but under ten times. CDR3 coding DNA: TGTGCCAGCAGCCACACCCCTAGCGCCCCGGGAGGGATGGAGACAGATACGCAGTATTTT. The encoded protein is CASSHTPSAPGGMETDTQYF. The chain links TRBV2 to TRBJ2-3, with 8 bases that match TRBD2. Trimming removed 6 bases from V and 3 bases from J; junction bases left unmatched: 23. CDR3 length: 20 residues. Looked up from germline, CDR1 is SNHLY and CDR2 is FYNNEI.

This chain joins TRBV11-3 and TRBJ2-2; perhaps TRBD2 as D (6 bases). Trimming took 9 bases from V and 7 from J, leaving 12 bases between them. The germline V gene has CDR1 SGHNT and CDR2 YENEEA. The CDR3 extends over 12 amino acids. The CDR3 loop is CASRERVGELFF. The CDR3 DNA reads TGTGCCAGTCGGGAGAGGGTCGGGGAGCTGTTTTTT.

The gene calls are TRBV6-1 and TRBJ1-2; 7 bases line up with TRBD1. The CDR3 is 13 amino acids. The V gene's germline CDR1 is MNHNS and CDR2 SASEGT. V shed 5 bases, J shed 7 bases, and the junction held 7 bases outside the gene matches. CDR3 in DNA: TGTGCCAGCAGTCCACAGGGGAAATCTGGCTACACCTTC. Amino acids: CASSPQGKSGYTF.

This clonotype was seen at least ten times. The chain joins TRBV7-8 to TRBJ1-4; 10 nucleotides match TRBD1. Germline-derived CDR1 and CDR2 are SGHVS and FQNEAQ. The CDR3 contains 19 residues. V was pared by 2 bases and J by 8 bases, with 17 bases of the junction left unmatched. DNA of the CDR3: TGTGCCAGCAGCTTATCTAGGGGACAGGGGAATCGGGCAATCGAAAAACTGTTTTTT. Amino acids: CASSLSRGQGNRAIEKLFF.

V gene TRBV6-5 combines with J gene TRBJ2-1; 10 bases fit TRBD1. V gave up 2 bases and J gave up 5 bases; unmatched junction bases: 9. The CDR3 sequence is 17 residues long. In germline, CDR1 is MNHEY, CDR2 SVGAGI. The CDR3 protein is CASSYGAPGTGDNEQFF. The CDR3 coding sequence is TGTGCCAGCAGTTACGGGGCCCCCGGGACAGGGGACAATGAGCAGTTCTTC.

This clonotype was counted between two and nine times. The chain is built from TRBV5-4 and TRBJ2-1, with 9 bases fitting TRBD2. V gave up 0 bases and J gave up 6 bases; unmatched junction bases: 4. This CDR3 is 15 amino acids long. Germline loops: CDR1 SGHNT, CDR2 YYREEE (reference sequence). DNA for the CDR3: TGTGCCAGCAGCTTGGGCGGGGGGGATTTCAATGAGCAGTTCTTC. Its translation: CASSLGGGDFNEQFF. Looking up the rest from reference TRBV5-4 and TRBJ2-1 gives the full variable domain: ETGVTQSPTHLIKTRGQQVTLRCSSQSGHNTVSWYQQALGQGPQFIFQYYREEENGRGNFPPRFSGLQFPNYSSELNVNALELDDSALYLCASSLGGGDFNEQFFGPGTRLTVL.

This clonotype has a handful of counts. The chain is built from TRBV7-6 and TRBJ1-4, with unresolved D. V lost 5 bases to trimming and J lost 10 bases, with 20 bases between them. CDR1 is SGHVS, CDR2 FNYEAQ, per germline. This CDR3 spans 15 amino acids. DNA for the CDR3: TGTGCCAGCAGCCAGCGACCAGCCTTAGGCCGAAAACTGTTTTTT. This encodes CASSQRPALGRKLFF.